The text below deals with one TCR beta chain. In this sample, this clone turned up once. The antigen this receptor binds is unknown. There are no base qualities to consult, and no much larger clone falls within one base. Cut back by 0 bases and 9 bases, the V and J ends lie 17 bases apart. From a lookup of the germline V gene, CDR1 and CDR2 are SGHRS and YFSETQ. Measured from the cysteine to the phenylalanine, the CDR3 is 15 residues long. Of all the DNA, just the CDR3 is kept, 45 bases in frame from base 1. This sample is part of a study of T cell changes during pregnancy in multiple sclerosis (dated by TCRdb to the late 2010s). Notes on the research overall: Changes in the T cell repertoire over the course of pregnancy were examined in this study in women with multiple sclerosis.

Receptor amplification or capture employed the immunoSEQ multiplex PCR assay. The table was pulled from immuneACCESS by TCRdb, which kept in-frame rearrangements only. Such tables lose some clones; where checked, under half of the loss comes from unresolved V genes, and the rest has no known cause. For this sample there are roughly 48,000 clones; almost 95% appear just once. The leading ten clones occupy 0.25% of the sample. The specimen was CD4+ T cells from peripheral blood mononuclear cells, collected in the third trimester of pregnancy. The rearranged segments are TRBV5-1 and TRBJ2-3; TRBD1 is a weak D gene call, 5 bases matching. The source is a female donor with multiple sclerosis, enrolled in a pregnancy study. The DNA reads TGCGCCAGCAGCTTGGCCCCTAGTGACAGCAACACGCAGTATTTT. It encodes CASSLAPSDSNTQYF.